The clone carrying this T cell receptor beta chain was seen at least ten times. No antigen is known for it. By quantitative 5'-RACE with molecular barcodes, the TCR beta libraries were made. TCRdb redid the calling of the 5' RACE reads with MiXCR, one entry per CDR3 protein. This sample has about 540,000 distinct CDR3 sequences, with over 9.5% found just once. This record comes from a study of CD8 T cells in ankylosing spondylitis. Notes on the study in general: Reported data indicate significant enrichment of disease-linked clones within matched ankylosing spondylitis synovial fluid. Typical of ankylosing spondylitis blood, it appeared, was a TCR beta motif of 7 or 8 highly homologous variants. Several of the motif variants were reported before in synovial fluid and blood from reactive arthritis. Disease-linked clones bore a CD8+ phenotype, appearing relatively rarely in peripheral blood.

The sequenced sample was blood, either unsorted or a sorted T cell fraction (not recorded which). The TCR comes from a male donor with ankylosing spondylitis.

DNA of the CDR3: TGTGCCAGCAGTCCCTACGTAGGGCGGGTGGGAGGTAATGAGCAGTTCTTC. Encoded protein: CASSPYVGRVGGNEQFF. The chain is built from TRBV12-3 or TRBV12-4 and TRBJ2-1, with a possible D match to TRBD2 (6 bases). V lost 5 bases to trimming and J lost 7 bases, with 24 bases between them. The CDR3 totals 17 residues.